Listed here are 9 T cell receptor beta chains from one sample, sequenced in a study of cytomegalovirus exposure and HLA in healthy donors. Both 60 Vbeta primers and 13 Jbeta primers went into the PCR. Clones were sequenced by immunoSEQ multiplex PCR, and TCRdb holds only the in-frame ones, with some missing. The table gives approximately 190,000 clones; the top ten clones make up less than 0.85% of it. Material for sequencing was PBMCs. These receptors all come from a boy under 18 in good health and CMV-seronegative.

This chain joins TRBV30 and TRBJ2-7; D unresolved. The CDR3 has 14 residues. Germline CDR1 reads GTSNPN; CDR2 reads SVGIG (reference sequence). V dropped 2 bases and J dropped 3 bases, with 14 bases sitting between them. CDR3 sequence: CAWSRKQRDYEQYF. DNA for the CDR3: TGTGCCTGGAGTAGGAAACAGAGAGACTACGAGCAGTACTTC.

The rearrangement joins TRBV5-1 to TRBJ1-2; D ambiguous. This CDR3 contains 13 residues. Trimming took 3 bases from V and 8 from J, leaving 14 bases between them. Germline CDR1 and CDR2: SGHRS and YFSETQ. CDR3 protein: CASSSDFSGGYTF. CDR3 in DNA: TGCGCCAGCAGCTCGGACTTCTCCGGGGGCTACACCTTC.

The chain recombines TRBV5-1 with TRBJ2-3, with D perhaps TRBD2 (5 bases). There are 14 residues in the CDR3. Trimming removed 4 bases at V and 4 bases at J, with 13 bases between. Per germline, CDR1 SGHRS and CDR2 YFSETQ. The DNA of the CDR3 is TGCGCCAGCAGCGTACTAGGGCACCCAGATACGCAGTATTTT. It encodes CASSVLGHPDTQYF.

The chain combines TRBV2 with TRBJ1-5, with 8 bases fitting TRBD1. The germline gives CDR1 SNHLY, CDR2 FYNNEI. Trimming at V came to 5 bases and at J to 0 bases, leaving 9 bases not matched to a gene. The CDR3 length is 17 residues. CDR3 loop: CASSFTGGDYSNQPQHF. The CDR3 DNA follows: TGTGCCAGCAGTTTTACAGGGGGGGATTATAGCAATCAGCCCCAGCATTTT.

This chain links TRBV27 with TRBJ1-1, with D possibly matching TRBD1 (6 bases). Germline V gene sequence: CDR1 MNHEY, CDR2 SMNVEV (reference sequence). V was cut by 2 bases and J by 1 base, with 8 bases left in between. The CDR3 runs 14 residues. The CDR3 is CASSLTGRNTEAFF. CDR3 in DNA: TGTGCCAGCAGTTTAACAGGGCGGAACACTGAAGCTTTCTTT.

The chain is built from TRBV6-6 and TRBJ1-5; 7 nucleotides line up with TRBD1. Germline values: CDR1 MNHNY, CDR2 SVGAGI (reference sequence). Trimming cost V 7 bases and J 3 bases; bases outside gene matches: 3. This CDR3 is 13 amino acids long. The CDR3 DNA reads TGTGCCAGCAATGGACAGGTCAATCAGCCCCAGCATTTT. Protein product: CASNGQVNQPQHF.

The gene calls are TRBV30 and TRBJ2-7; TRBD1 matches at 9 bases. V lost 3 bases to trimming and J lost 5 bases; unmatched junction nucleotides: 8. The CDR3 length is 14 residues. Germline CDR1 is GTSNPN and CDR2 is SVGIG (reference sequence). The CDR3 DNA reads TGTGCCTGGAGGGAGGGGACAGGGTCCGACGAGCAGTACTTC. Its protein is CAWREGTGSDEQYF.

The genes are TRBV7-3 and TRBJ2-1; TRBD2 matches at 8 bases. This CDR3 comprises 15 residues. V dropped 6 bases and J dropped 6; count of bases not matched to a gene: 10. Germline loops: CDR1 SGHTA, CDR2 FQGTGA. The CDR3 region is CASSIGLAGINEQFF. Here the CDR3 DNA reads TGTGCCAGCAGTATTGGGTTAGCGGGGATCAATGAGCAGTTCTTC.

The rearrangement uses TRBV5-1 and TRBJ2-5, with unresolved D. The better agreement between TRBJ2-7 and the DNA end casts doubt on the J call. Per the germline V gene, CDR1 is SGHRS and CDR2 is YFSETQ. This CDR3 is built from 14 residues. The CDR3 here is CASSPIQASYEQYF. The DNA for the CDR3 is TGCGCCAGCAGTCCAATTCAGGCTTCCTACGAGCAGTACTTC.